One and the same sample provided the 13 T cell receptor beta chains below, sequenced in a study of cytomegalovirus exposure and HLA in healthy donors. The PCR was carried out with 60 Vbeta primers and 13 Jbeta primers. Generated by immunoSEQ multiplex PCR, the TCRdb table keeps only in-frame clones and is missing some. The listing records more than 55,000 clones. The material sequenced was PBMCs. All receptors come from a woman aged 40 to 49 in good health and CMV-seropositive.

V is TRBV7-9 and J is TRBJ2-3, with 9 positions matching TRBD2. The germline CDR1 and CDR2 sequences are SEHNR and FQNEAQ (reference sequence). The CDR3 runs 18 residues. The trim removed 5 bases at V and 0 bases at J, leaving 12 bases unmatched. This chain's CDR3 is CASSPPFRLAASTDTQYF. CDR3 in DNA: TGTGCCAGCAGCCCCCCTTTCAGACTAGCGGCTAGCACAGATACGCAGTATTTT.

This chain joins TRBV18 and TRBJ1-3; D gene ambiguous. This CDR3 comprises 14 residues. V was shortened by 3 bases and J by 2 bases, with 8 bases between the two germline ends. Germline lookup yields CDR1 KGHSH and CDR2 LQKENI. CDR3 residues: CASSPDGTGNTIYF. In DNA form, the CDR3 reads TGTGCCAGCTCACCGGACGGGACTGGAAACACCATATATTTT.

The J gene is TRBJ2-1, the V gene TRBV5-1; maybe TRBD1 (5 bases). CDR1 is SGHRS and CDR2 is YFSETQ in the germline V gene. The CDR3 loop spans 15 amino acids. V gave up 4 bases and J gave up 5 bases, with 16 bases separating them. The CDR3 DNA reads TGCGCCAGCAGCGGGCGGCAGGGCCGGGACAATGAGCAGTTCTTC. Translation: CASSGRQGRDNEQFF.

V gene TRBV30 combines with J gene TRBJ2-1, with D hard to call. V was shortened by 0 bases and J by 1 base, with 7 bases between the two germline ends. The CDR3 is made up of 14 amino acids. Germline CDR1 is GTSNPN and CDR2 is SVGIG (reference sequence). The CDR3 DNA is TGTGCCTGGAGTGTACATAATTCCTACAATGAGCAGTTCTTC. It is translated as CAWSVHNSYNEQFF.

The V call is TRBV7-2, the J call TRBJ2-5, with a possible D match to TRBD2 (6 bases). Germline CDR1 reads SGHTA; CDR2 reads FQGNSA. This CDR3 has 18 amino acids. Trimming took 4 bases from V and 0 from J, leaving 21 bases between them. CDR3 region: CASSYENEPRDYQETQYF. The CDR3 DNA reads TGTGCCAGCAGCTACGAGAATGAGCCGCGGGACTACCAAGAGACCCAGTACTTC.

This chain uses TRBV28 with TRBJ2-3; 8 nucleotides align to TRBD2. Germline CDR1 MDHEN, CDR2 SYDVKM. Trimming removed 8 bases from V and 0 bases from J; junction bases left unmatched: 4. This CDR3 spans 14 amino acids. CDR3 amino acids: CASGSGISTDTQYF. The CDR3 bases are TGTGCCAGCGGTAGCGGGATTAGCACAGATACGCAGTATTTT.

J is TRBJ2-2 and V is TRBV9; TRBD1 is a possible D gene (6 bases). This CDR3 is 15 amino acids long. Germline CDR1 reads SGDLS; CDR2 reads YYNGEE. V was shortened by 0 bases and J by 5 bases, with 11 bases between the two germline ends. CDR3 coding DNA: TGTGCCAGCAGCGTAGGTGGGGGCGTAACCGGGGAGCTGTTTTTT. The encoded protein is CASSVGGGVTGELFF.

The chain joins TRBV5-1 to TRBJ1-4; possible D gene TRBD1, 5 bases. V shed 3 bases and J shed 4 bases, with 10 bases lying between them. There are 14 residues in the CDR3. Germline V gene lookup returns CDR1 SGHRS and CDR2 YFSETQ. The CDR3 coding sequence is TGCGCCAGCAGCTGGGGGGACCGTAATGAAAAACTGTTTTTT. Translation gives CASSWGDRNEKLFF.

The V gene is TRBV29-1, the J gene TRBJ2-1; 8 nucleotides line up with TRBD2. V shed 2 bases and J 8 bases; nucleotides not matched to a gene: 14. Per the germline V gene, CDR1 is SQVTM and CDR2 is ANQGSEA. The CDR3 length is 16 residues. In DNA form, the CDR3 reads TGCAGCGTTGAACTCCGAGTAGCGGGGTCCGTGGATGAGCAGTTCTTC. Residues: CSVELRVAGSVDEQFF.

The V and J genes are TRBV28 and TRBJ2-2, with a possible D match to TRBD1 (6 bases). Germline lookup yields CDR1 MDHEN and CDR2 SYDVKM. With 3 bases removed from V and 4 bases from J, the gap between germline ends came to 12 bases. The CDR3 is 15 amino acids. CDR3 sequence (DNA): TGTGCCAGCAGTTTCGGGGACAAGGTCACCGGGGAGCTGTTTTTT. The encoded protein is CASSFGDKVTGELFF.

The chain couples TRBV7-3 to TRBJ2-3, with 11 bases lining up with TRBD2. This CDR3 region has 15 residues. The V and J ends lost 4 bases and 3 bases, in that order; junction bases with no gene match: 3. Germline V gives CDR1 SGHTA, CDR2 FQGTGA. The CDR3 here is CASSSLAGGTDTQYF. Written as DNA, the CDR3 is TGTGCCAGCAGCTCTCTAGCGGGGGGAACAGATACGCAGTATTTT.

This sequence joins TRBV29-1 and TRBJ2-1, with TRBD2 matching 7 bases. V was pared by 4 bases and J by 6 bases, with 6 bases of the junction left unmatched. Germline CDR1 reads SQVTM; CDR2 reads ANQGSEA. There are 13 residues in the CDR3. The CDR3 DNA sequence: TGCAGCGTTGTCGCGGGAGTTCTCAATGAGCAGTTCTTC. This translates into CSVVAGVLNEQFF.

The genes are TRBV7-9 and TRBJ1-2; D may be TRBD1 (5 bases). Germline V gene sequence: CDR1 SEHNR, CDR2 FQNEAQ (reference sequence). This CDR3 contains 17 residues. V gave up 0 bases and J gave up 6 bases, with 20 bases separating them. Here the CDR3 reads CASSLAWPQGESDGYTF. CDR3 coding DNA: TGTGCCAGCAGCTTAGCGTGGCCGCAGGGTGAGTCGGATGGCTACACCTTC.